This passage covers 32 T cell receptor beta chains from one sample sequenced in a study of T cells in Graves' hyperthyroidism and ophthalmopathy. Amplification of TCR beta CDR3 regions was performed using RNA transcripts as template. Carried out on the TCR CDR3, a first-round RT-PCR used the HTBI primer set. TCRdb reprocessed the multiplex PCR reads via MiXCR and lists one record per CDR3 protein. The table has around 690,000 distinct CDR3 sequences, about 20% seen once. The sequenced sample was blood. These receptors were obtained from a man between 25 and 39 years old with Graves' ophthalmopathy.

The table lists this clonotype with a few counts. The chain is built from TRBV30 and TRBJ2-5, with no clear D. The ends were cut back, 0 bases at V and 7 bases at J, with 9 bases in the middle. The CDR3 sequence is 12 residues long. Germline V gene data show CDR1 as GTSNPN and CDR2 as SVGIG (reference sequence). The CDR3 region has the DNA TGTGCCTGGAGTGTAGTAAGGCGGACCCAGTACTTC. Its protein product is CAWSVVRRTQYF. Full variable domain (outside the CDR3, taken from reference TRBV30 and TRBJ2-5): SQTIHQWPATLVQPVGSPLSLECTVEGTSNPNLYWYRQAAGRGLQLLFYSVGIGQISSEVPQNLSASRPQDRQFILSSKKLLLSDSGFYLCAWSVVRRTQYFGPGTRLLVL.

The genes are TRBV7-9 and TRBJ2-1, with TRBD2 identical over 15 bases. CDR3 length equals 16 residues. From germline, CDR1 is SEHNR and CDR2 FQNEAQ (reference sequence). The V gene end was trimmed by 5 bases and the J gene end by 9 bases; junction bases not matched to a gene: 8. The CDR3 nucleotides read TGTGCCAGCAGCCCCGGGACTAGCGGGAGGTATGGTGAGCAGTTCTTC. Its translation: CASSPGTSGRYGEQFF.

This clonotype was detected many times. The chain recombines TRBV28 with TRBJ2-3; TRBD2 might be the D (5 bases). V was pared by 6 bases and J by 9 bases, with 13 bases between. The CDR3 has 12 amino acids. The germline V gene has CDR1 MDHEN and CDR2 SYDVKM. This CDR3 reads CASRTLGRTQYF. The CDR3 coding sequence is TGTGCCAGCAGAACACTAGGACGGACGCAGTATTTT. The complete variable domain, with remaining parts taken from reference TRBV28 and TRBJ2-3, reads DVKVTQSSRYLVKRTGEKVFLECVQDMDHENMFWYRQDPGLGLRLIYFSYDVKMKEKGDIPEGYSVSREKKERFSLILESASTNQTSMYLCASRTLGRTQYFGPGTRLTVL.

The chain has TRBV25-1 and TRBJ2-3, with 10 bases identical to TRBD2. Germline CDR1 and CDR2: MGHDK and SYGVNS. The CDR3 extends over 14 amino acids. Trimming removed 7 bases from V and 0 bases from J; junction bases left unmatched: 1. In DNA, the CDR3 is TGTGCCAGCACTAGCGGGGGAAGCACAGATACGCAGTATTTT. Its protein product is CASTSGGSTDTQYF.

This clonotype was detected many times. The chain joins TRBV6-2 or TRBV6-3 to TRBJ2-7; D may be TRBD2 (6 bases). Trimming shortened V by 0 bases and J by 2 bases, and 11 bases separated the two germline ends. The CDR3 sequence is 15 residues long. The germline CDR1 and CDR2 sequences are MNHEY and SVGEGT. The CDR3 DNA sequence: TGTGCCAGCAGTTACTCCGGGACTGGGCCCTACGAGCAGTACTTC. Translated, it gives CASSYSGTGPYEQYF.

The chain uses TRBV6-1 and TRBJ2-1; unclear D gene. The V gene's germline CDR1 is MNHNS and CDR2 SASEGT. V was trimmed by 7 bases and J by 0 bases, leaving 13 bases between them. The CDR3 consists of 15 residues. The CDR3 reads CASMGSESSYNEQFF. The CDR3 nucleotides are TGTGCCAGCATGGGCTCAGAGAGCTCCTACAATGAGCAGTTCTTC.

This sequence joins TRBV13 and TRBJ2-7; maybe TRBD2 (5 bases). The CDR3 contains 12 residues. Trimming pared 5 bases from V and 4 bases from J, leaving 9 bases between. The V gene's germline CDR1 is PRHDT and CDR2 FYEKMQ (reference sequence). The CDR3 DNA is TGTGCCAGCAGCCCGGGAAAGTACGAGCAGTACTTC. Protein sequence: CASSPGKYEQYF.

This clonotype was seen a few times. The rearrangement links TRBV4-1 to TRBJ1-6; perhaps TRBD1 as D (6 bases). Germline V gives CDR1 MGHRA, CDR2 YSYEKL. V was trimmed by 0 bases and J by 8 bases, leaving 11 bases between them. CDR3 length: 15 residues. In DNA form, the CDR3 reads TGCGCCAGCAGCCAAGATACACAGGGCTATTCACCCCTCCACTTT. It encodes CASSQDTQGYSPLHF.

This clonotype has only a few counts. The rearrangement links TRBV5-1 to TRBJ2-1, with 12 bases aligning to TRBD2. Germline CDR1 is SGHRS and CDR2 is YFSETQ. After removal of 3 bases from V and 11 bases from J, the junction contained 9 bases not matched to a gene. The CDR3 is 15 residues long. The CDR3 coding sequence is TGCGCCAGCAGCTCCGAAGGACTAGCGGGACCTCAGCAGTTCTTC. Its protein is CASSSEGLAGPQQFF.

This clonotype was counted a few times. The gene calls are TRBV7-9 and TRBJ2-3; 7 bases are a match to TRBD2. The germline V gene has CDR1 SEHNR and CDR2 FQNEAQ (reference sequence). The V and J ends lost 2 bases and 2 bases, in that order; junction bases with no gene match: 7. The CDR3 spans 16 residues. CDR3 sequence: CASSLWEGPHTDTQYF. The CDR3 region has the DNA TGTGCCAGCAGCTTATGGGAGGGCCCCCACACAGATACGCAGTATTTT.

This clonotype occurred many times. The chain recombines TRBV7-3 with TRBJ2-1; 9 nucleotides match TRBD2. CDR3 length: 13 residues. V lost 4 bases, J lost 8 bases, and 3 bases stayed unmatched. CDR1 and CDR2 (germline): SGHTA, FQGTGA. In DNA form, the CDR3 reads TGTGCCAGCAGCTCTATAGCGGGAGATGAGCAGTTCTTC. Translated: CASSSIAGDEQFF.

This clonotype was recorded a few times. V usage is TRBV7-8 and J usage is TRBJ2-5; a weak D match, TRBD2 (6 bases). The germline V gene has CDR1 SGHVS and CDR2 FQNEAQ. V shed 3 bases and J shed 5 bases, with 16 bases lying between them. The CDR3 loop spans 15 amino acids. The CDR3: CASSFVSGVRETQYF. For the CDR3, the DNA is TGTGCCAGCAGCTTTGTCTCGGGAGTAAGGGAGACCCAGTACTTC.

This chain connects TRBV29-1 to TRBJ1-2; no clear D gene. The CDR3 has 9 residues. Looked up from germline, CDR1 is SQVTM and CDR2 is ANQGSEA. V lost 7 bases to trimming and J lost 3 bases, with 3 bases between them. As DNA, the CDR3 is TGCAGCGAGGACTATGGCTACACCTTC. The encoded protein is CSEDYGYTF.

This clonotype appeared a few times. This rearrangement joins TRBV5-8 to TRBJ2-3, with 7 bases fitting TRBD1. The ends lost 1 base at V and 8 bases at J; junction bases unmatched: 1. Germline V gene sequence: CDR1 SGHTS, CDR2 YDEGEE. CDR3 size: 12 residues. This CDR3 reads CASSLNRGTQYF. CDR3 sequence (DNA): TGTGCCAGCAGCTTGAACAGGGGTACGCAGTATTTT.

The genes are TRBV19 and TRBJ2-6, with D possibly TRBD1 on 6 matching bases. The CDR3 is made up of 14 amino acids. V gave up 7 bases and J gave up 4 bases, with 11 bases separating them. Germline CDR1 is LNHDA and CDR2 is SQIVND (reference sequence). CDR3 protein: CASNAGAGANVLTF. The CDR3 DNA reads TGTGCCAGTAATGCAGGGGCAGGGGCCAACGTCCTGACTTTC.

The rearrangement joins TRBV14 to TRBJ1-2; no clear D gene. There are 15 residues in the CDR3. V lost 1 base, J lost 4 bases, and 13 bases lay in between. In germline, CDR1 is SGHDN, CDR2 FVKESK. The CDR3: CASSQAVGTLYGYTF. CDR3 nucleotide sequence: TGTGCCAGCAGCCAAGCGGTAGGCACCCTCTATGGCTACACCTTC.

The chain couples TRBV6-6 to TRBJ2-7; TRBD2 agrees at 9 bases. The CDR3 length is 15 residues. Germline loops: CDR1 MNHNY, CDR2 SVGAGI (reference sequence). The J segment lost 5 bases and the V segment lost 2 bases, leaving 7 bases of the junction unmatched. The CDR3 coding sequence is TGTGCCAGCAGTTACGGGTATAGCGGGAGAAACGAGCAGTACTTC. Translation gives CASSYGYSGRNEQYF.

V gene TRBV20-1 combines with J gene TRBJ2-7, with 7 nucleotides matching TRBD1. V dropped 0 bases and J dropped 6; count of bases not matched to a gene: 8. Germline CDR1 DFQATT, CDR2 SNEGSKA (reference sequence). CDR3 length equals 14 residues. CDR3 coding DNA: TGCAGTGCTAGAGATTCACAGGGGTGGATCGAGCAGTACTTC. This translates into CSARDSQGWIEQYF.

J is TRBJ2-2 and V is TRBV20-1; 9 bases are a match to TRBD2. The CDR3 covers 15 residues. V shed 3 bases and J 4 bases; nucleotides not matched to a gene: 6. Germline loops: CDR1 DFQATT, CDR2 SNEGSKA (reference sequence). The CDR3 bases are TGCAGTGCTAGGCGGGGGGGGCAAGTCACCGGGGAGCTGTTTTTT. It is translated as CSARRGGQVTGELFF.

This clonotype has just a few counts. It may be a read error: a sequence one base away is much more abundant. V and J are TRBV12-3 or TRBV12-4 and TRBJ1-1; D might be TRBD1 (6 bases). This CDR3 is 13 amino acids long. V dropped 6 bases and J dropped 5 bases, with 13 bases sitting between them. The CDR3 DNA reads as TGTGCCAGCAGCCACCAGGGGAGTACTGAAGCTTTCTTT. Translated: CASSHQGSTEAFF.

The gene calls are TRBV27 and TRBJ2-7; D gene uncertain. CDR1 MNHEY and CDR2 SMNVEV come from the germline V gene (reference sequence). The CDR3 extends over 16 amino acids. Trimming left V 7 bases short and J 2 bases short, with 21 bases between. CDR3 in DNA: TGTGCCAGCACCCGGCGTCCCGGCTCCGCCACCTACGAGCAGTACTTC. It yields the protein CASTRRPGSATYEQYF.

Comments on this clonotype: A single base separates this from a much larger clone, so it may be a read error. The chain carries TRBV30 and TRBJ2-3, with 8 bases that match TRBD2. The CDR3 covers 15 residues. Germline V gene sequence: CDR1 GTSNPN, CDR2 SVGIG (reference sequence). The CDR3 DNA follows: TGTGCCTGGAGTGCTACTAGCGGAAGCACAGATACGCAGTGTTTT. Translation: CAWSATSGSTDTQCF.

This clonotype occurred a few times. The chain is built from TRBV20-1 and TRBJ1-1, with D hard to call. The ends were cut back, 2 bases at V and 1 base at J, with 8 bases in the middle. The length of the CDR3 is 13 residues. From germline, CDR1 is DFQATT and CDR2 SNEGSKA (reference sequence). The CDR3 region has the DNA TGCAGTGCTAGATTTCGTCGGAACACTGAAGCTTTCTTT. It yields the protein CSARFRRNTEAFF.

The J gene is TRBJ2-7, the V gene TRBV4-3, with a tentative D call TRBD1 (6 bases). Per germline, CDR1 LGHNA and CDR2 YSLEER. Deletions cut 0 bases from V and 0 bases from J, with 15 bases between. This CDR3 spans 17 amino acids. In nucleotides, the CDR3 is TGCGCCAGCAGCCAAGATCTACAGGCAGGGGTCTCCTACGAGCAGTACTTC. This sequence encodes CASSQDLQAGVSYEQYF.

The table lists this clonotype with a few counts. The chain uses TRBV7-2 and TRBJ2-1; D perhaps matches TRBD2 (6 bases). V lost 6 bases, J lost 7 bases, and 16 bases lay in between. Germline CDR1 is SGHTA and CDR2 is FQGNSA. The CDR3 loop spans 14 amino acids. CDR3 sequence: CASRTPGEGNEQFF. As DNA, the CDR3 is TGTGCCAGCAGGACGCCGGGAGAGGGTAATGAGCAGTTCTTC.

This clonotype showed up many times. This chain connects TRBV20-1 to TRBJ1-5; no firm D call. In germline, CDR1 is DFQATT, CDR2 SNEGSKA (reference sequence). This CDR3 contains 15 residues. V lost 3 bases to trimming and J lost 3 bases, with 15 bases between them. CDR3 region: CSASKGTSTNQPQHF. CDR3 bases: TGCAGTGCTAGTAAGGGAACAAGCACCAATCAGCCCCAGCATTTT.

This clonotype has only a few counts. The rearrangement uses TRBV10-3 and TRBJ2-1; 7 bases map to TRBD2. The CDR3 totals 12 residues. Germline V gene lookup returns CDR1 ENHRY and CDR2 SYGVKD. The J segment lost 9 bases and the V segment lost 9 bases, leaving 8 bases of the junction unmatched. The DNA of the CDR3 is TGTGCCATGTCGGGGGGTAGCGTTGAGCAGTTCTTC. Protein: CAMSGGSVEQFF.

The rearrangement joins TRBV5-4 to TRBJ2-1; 10 nucleotides match TRBD2. V shed 4 bases and J 4 bases; nucleotides not matched to a gene: 11. CDR1 is SGHNT and CDR2 is YYREEE in the germline V gene (reference sequence). There are 17 residues in the CDR3. CDR3 sequence (DNA): TGTGCCAGCAGCGTGGCCTTCAGCGGGAGGGAGTACAATGAGCAGTTCTTC. It translates to CASSVAFSGREYNEQFF.

V usage is TRBV6-2 or TRBV6-3 and J usage is TRBJ2-3, with 9 bases fitting TRBD1. Germline assignment: CDR1 MNHEY and CDR2 SVGEGT. Losses at the gene ends were 7 bases for V and 0 bases for J; bases not matched to a gene: 11. The length of the CDR3 is 17 residues. The CDR3 region is CASIVYGTGPSTDTQYF. CDR3 DNA sequence: TGTGCCAGCATCGTCTATGGGACAGGGCCTAGCACAGATACGCAGTATTTT.

This chain uses TRBV7-2 with TRBJ2-1; D could derive from TRBD1 or TRBD2 (5 bases each). This CDR3 region has 16 residues. V lost 1 base to trimming and J lost 0 bases, with 10 bases between them. The germline gives CDR1 SGHTA, CDR2 FQGNSA. The CDR3 protein is CASSLGGTLSYNEQFF. CDR3 DNA sequence: TGTGCCAGCAGCTTAGGAGGGACCCTCTCCTACAATGAGCAGTTCTTC.

This clonotype was counted between two and nine times. The chain employs TRBV12-3 or TRBV12-4 and TRBJ2-7; TRBD2 aligns across 7 bases. V dropped 3 bases and J dropped 5; count of bases not matched to a gene: 4. The CDR3 is 13 amino acids. CDR3 bases: TGTGCCAGCAGTTTTGCAGGGAGGGACGAGCAGTACTTC. Protein product: CASSFAGRDEQYF.

The CDR3 nucleotides read TGTGCCAGCAGCTGGATAAGCAGGGGCGAGCAGTTCTTC. Translating gives CASSWISRGEQFF. The chain joins TRBV11-2 to TRBJ2-1, with TRBD1 as a possible D gene (6 bases). V lost 4 bases to trimming and J lost 10 bases, with 14 bases between them. The CDR3 consists of 13 residues. Germline CDR1 is SGHAT and CDR2 is FQNNGV.